These 8 T cell receptor beta chains were sequenced from one sample in a study of blood T cell repertoires in COVID-19. Generated by immunoSEQ multiplex PCR, the TCRdb table keeps only in-frame clones and is missing some. The sample consists of 70,000 to 85,000 clones, 90% of them appearing once. The sequencing input was peripheral blood. The receptors originated from a human donor in a cohort sampled during active COVID-19.

A single count supports this clone. J is TRBJ1-2 and V is TRBV6-5; 7 nucleotides agree with TRBD1. After removal of 6 bases from V and 4 bases from J, the junction contained 8 bases not matched to a gene. CDR3 length: 14 residues. Germline V CDR1 and CDR2: MNHEY, SVGAGI. The CDR3 DNA sequence: TGTGCCAGCAGACTCAGGGGGTTAGGCTATGGCTACACCTTC. Amino acid sequence: CASRLRGLGYGYTF.

This chain links TRBV24-1 with TRBJ2-1; TRBD2 agrees at 11 bases. CDR1 KGHDR and CDR2 SFDVKD come from the germline V gene. The V and J ends lost 4 bases and 2 bases, in that order; junction bases with no gene match: 9. There are 18 residues in the CDR3. CDR3 bases: TGTGCCACCAGTGACCCCGGGCCACTAGCGGGGGCCTACAATGAGCAGTTCTTC. Protein sequence: CATSDPGPLAGAYNEQFF.

The table lists this clone with a count of one. The rearrangement uses TRBV5-5 and TRBJ1-1; TRBD1 agrees at 9 bases. This CDR3 comprises 16 residues. CDR1 is SGHKS and CDR2 is YYEKEE in the germline V gene (reference sequence). Trimming removed 4 bases from V and 2 bases from J; junction bases left unmatched: 9. The CDR3 is CASSAANRGPNTEAFF. DNA of the CDR3: TGTGCCAGCAGCGCCGCTAACAGGGGGCCCAACACTGAAGCTTTCTTT. The variable domain in full, completed from reference TRBV5-5 and TRBJ1-1, reads DAGVTQSPTHLIKTRGQQVTLRCSPISGHKSVSWYQQVLGQGPQFIFQYYEKEERGRGNFPDRFSARQFPNYSSELNVNALLLGDSALYLCASSAANRGPNTEAFFGQGTRLTVV.

The chain couples TRBV4-1 to TRBJ2-7; D perhaps matches TRBD1 (5 bases). Germline V gene sequence: CDR1 MGHRA, CDR2 YSYEKL. The CDR3 runs to 12 residues. Trimming took off 3 bases at V and 4 bases at J, with 7 bases between the two ends. CDR3 in DNA: TGCGCCAGCAGCCATCCAGGGTACGAGCAGTACTTC. Translation: CASSHPGYEQYF.

The gene calls are TRBV28 and TRBJ1-1, with 9 nucleotides matching TRBD1. The CDR3 has 15 amino acids. Germline V gene sequence: CDR1 MDHEN, CDR2 SYDVKM. With 2 bases clipped from V and 1 base from J, the junction kept 2 bases outside the gene matches. For the CDR3, the DNA is TGTGCCAGCAGTTTACCGGGACAGGGGAACACTGAAGCTTTCTTT. Encoded protein: CASSLPGQGNTEAFF.

The rearrangement links TRBV5-8 to TRBJ2-1; the match to TRBD1 covers 11 bases. The trim removed 0 bases at V and 7 bases at J, leaving 9 bases unmatched. The CDR3 covers 17 residues. CDR1 is SGHTS, CDR2 YDEGEE, per germline. The DNA for the CDR3 is TGTGCCAGCAGCTTGGAATCGGACAGGGGGCGGGGGAATGAGCAGTTCTTC. Translated: CASSLESDRGRGNEQFF.

The chain uses TRBV2 and TRBJ2-2, with TRBD2 as a possible D gene (5 bases). Per germline, CDR1 SNHLY and CDR2 FYNNEI. Trimming left V 0 bases short and J 3 bases short, with 5 bases between. CDR3 length: 14 residues. The CDR3 nucleotides read TGTGCCAGCAGTGAAGCGGGAGACACCGGGGAGCTGTTTTTT. This sequence encodes CASSEAGDTGELFF. Full variable domain (missing parts from reference TRBV2 and TRBJ2-2): EPEVTQTPSHQVTQMGQEVILRCVPISNHLYFYWYRQILGQKVEFLVSFYNNEISEKSEIFDDQFSVERPDGSNFTLKIRSTKLEDSAMYFCASSEAGDTGELFFGEGSRLTVL.

The J gene is TRBJ1-6, the V gene TRBV11-2; TRBD1 agrees at 8 bases. The V segment lost 1 base and the J segment 4 bases; nucleotides outside the gene matches: 0. Germline V gene lookup returns CDR1 SGHAT and CDR2 FQNNGV. The CDR3 extends over 15 amino acids. The CDR3 loop is CASSLGTGYNSPLHF. CDR3 bases: TGTGCCAGCAGCTTAGGGACAGGGTATAATTCACCCCTCCACTTT.